This T cell receptor (beta chain) is from a study of blood T cells in healthy people across ages. The CDR3 is 15 amino acids. Germline-derived CDR1 and CDR2 are LNHNV and YYDKDF (reference sequence). The V end lost 3 bases, the J end lost 1 base, and 12 bases lay between the germline ends. Together with a sample-barcoded 5' primer, a J-beta primer mix was included in a second PCR lasting about 7 to 11 cycles. TCRdb re-called the 5' RACE reads through MiXCR, storing one row per CDR3 protein. The sample yields hundreds of thousands of distinct CDR3 sequences, 45% to 70% seen once. Total RNA amounts of at least 6 micrograms were extracted per sample.

The sequenced sample consisted of blood. The TCR comes from a man aged 35-49 years in good health. V is TRBV15 and J is TRBJ2-5; no clear D. For the CDR3, the DNA is TGTGCCACCAGCAGTGGTGGGCAGAGCCAAGAGACCCAGTACTTC. Encoded protein: CATSSGGQSQETQYF. Together with reference TRBV15 and TRBJ2-5, the CDR3 gives the full variable domain: DAMVIQNPRYQVTQFGKPVTLSCSQTLNHNVMYWYQQKSSQAPKLLFHYYDKDFNNEADTPDNFQSRRPNTSFCFLDIRSPGLGDTAMYLCATSSGGQSQETQYFGPGTRLLVL.